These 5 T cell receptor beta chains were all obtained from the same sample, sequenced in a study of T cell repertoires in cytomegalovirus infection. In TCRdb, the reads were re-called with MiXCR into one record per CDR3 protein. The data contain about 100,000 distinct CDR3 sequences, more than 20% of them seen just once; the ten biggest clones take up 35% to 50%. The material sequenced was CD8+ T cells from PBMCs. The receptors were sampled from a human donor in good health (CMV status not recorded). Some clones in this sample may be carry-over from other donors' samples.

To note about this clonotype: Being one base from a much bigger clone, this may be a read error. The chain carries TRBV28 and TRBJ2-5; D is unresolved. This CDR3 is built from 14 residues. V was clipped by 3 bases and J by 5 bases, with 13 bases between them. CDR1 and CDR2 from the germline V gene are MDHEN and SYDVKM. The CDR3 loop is CASSFPGFGETQYF. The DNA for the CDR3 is TGTGCCAGCAGTTTCCCGGGTTTCGGGGAGACCCAGTACTTC.

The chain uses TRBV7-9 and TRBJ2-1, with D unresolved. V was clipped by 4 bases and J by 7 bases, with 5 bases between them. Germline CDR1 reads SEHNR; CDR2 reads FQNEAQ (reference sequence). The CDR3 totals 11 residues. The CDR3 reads CASSYGNEQFF. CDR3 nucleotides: TGTGCCAGCAGCTATGGGAATGAGCAGTTCTTC.

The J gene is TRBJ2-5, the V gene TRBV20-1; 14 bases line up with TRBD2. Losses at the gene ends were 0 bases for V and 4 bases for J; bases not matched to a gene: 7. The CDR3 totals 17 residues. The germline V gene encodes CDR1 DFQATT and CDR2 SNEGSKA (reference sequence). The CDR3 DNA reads TGCAGTGCTAGAGATTGGACCGGACTAGCGGGAGGAGAGACCCAGTACTTC. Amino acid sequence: CSARDWTGLAGGETQYF.

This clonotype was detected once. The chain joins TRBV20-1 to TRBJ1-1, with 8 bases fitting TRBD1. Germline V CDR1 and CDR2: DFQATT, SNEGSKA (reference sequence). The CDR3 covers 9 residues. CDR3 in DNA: TGCAGGACAGGGGCTGAAGCTTTCTTT. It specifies CRTGAEAFF.

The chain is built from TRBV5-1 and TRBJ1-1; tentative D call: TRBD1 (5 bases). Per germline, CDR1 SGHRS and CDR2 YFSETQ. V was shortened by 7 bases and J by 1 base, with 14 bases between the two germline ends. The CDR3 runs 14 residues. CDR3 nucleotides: TGCGCCAGCGGGATTCGGGACCCGAACACTGAAGCTTTCTTT. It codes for CASGIRDPNTEAFF.